Sequencing of this T cell receptor (beta chain) was carried out in a study of tumor and adjacent non-tumor tissue in lung cancer. Background on the study: On average, productive TCRbeta reads reached about 4.4 million per sample.

General observations from the study: TCR diversity was significantly greater in tumor than normal lung tissue.

This clonotype occurred a few times. Its antigen is unknown. A read error may explain this, as a much larger clone is one base away. Because the CDR3's place on the DNA is in doubt, the DNA is left out and the CDR3 is given as listed by TCRdb. Germline assignment: CDR1 SQVTM and CDR2 ANQGSEA. The CDR3 length equals 16 residues, ends included. This sample's RNA came from whole unsorted tissue. Between August and November 2014, newly diagnosed, chemotherapy-naive lung cancer patients underwent thoracic surgery in China. TCRbeta libraries were built with three rounds of nested PCR, modified from ARM-PCR. One entry per CDR3 protein results from TCRdb running MiXCR on the multiplex PCR reads. The profile covers roughly 65,000 distinct CDR3 sequences, with roughly 56% appearing a single time and over 20% taken by the ten largest.

The rearrangement links TRBV29-1 to TRBJ2-6; TRBD1, the table's D call, was not compared with the DNA. The sample taken for sequencing was lung tumor tissue. The sequence was obtained from a man between 45 and 60 years old with non-small cell lung cancer. The chain's CDR3 is CSVAAGTGVGANVPTF.